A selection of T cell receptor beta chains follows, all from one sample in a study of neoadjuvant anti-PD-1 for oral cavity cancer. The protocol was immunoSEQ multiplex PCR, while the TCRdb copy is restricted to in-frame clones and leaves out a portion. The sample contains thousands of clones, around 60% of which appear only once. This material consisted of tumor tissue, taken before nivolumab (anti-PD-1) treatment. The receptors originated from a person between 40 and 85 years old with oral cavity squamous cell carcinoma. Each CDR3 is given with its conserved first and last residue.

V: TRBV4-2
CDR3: CASSQRTADTQYF

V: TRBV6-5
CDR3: CASSQTGMGYTF

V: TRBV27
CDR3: CASSLTAKRTQYF

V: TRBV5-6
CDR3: CASSLVQLGNTIYF

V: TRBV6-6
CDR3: CASSSGLGDQPQHF

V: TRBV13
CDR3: CASSLRGRDRGRGYTF

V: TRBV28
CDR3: CASRIHLTRTGYTF

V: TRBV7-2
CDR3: CASSLGRGPKTQYF

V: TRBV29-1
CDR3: CSAAVRVNEKLFF

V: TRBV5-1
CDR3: CASSLAQGVYGYTF

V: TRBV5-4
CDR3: CASSLIDTGELFF

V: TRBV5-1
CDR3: CASSLGTTRGTDTQYF

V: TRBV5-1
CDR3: CASSSGLAGGPSRAYEQYF

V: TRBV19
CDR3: CASEDRGMQYF

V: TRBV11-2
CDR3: CASSLAGGEAFF